These 15 T cell receptor beta chains were all obtained from the same sample, sequenced in a study of early T cells in non-severe SARS-CoV-2 infection. TCRdb itself ran the 5' RACE reads through MiXCR, one entry per CDR3 protein. This sample carries about 40,000 distinct CDR3 sequences, roughly 5.7% of them seen once, and the ten largest clones take approximately 5.7%. The source material was whole blood, sampled at baseline. These receptor sequences come from an adult who was a healthcare worker with PCR-confirmed SARS-CoV-2 infection or an uninfected control (not recorded which).

This clonotype was detected many times. V is TRBV12-3 or TRBV12-4 and J is TRBJ1-2; TRBD1 matches 11 bases. This CDR3 has 14 residues. V shed 5 bases and J 7 bases; nucleotides not matched to a gene: 6. CDR3 coding DNA: TGTGCCAGCAGTCTCGGACAGGGGGCGCCTGGCTACACCTTC. Translation: CASSLGQGAPGYTF.

This clonotype showed up many times. V and J are TRBV19 and TRBJ2-6; TRBD1 aligns across 8 bases. Germline trimming cut 6 bases from V and 1 base from J; bases unmatched to any gene: 8. CDR3 length equals 17 residues. In germline, CDR1 is LNHDA, CDR2 SQIVND (reference sequence). In DNA form, the CDR3 reads TGTGCCAGTAGCGGACAGGGCGCCACGTCTGGGGCCAACGTCCTGACTTTC. It specifies CASSGQGATSGANVLTF.

V gene TRBV20-1 combines with J gene TRBJ1-6; no clear D gene. The ends were cut back, 0 bases at V and 14 bases at J, with 11 bases in the middle. Germline values: CDR1 DFQATT, CDR2 SNEGSKA (reference sequence). The CDR3 covers 12 residues. The CDR3 is CSARDQTLSLHF. The CDR3 DNA reads as TGCAGTGCTAGAGACCAAACACTGTCCCTCCACTTT.

This chain connects TRBV19 to TRBJ2-7; the D is unclear. The CDR3 runs 12 residues. Germline loops: CDR1 LNHDA, CDR2 SQIVND (reference sequence). V lost 5 bases and J lost 7, with 12 bases in between. DNA of the CDR3: TGTGCCAGTAGTCCACGCCTCGGGGAGCAGTACTTC. Translation: CASSPRLGEQYF.

There are a few counts of this clonotype. The chain carries TRBV29-1 and TRBJ2-5, with TRBD1 matching over 8 bases. The germline gives CDR1 SQVTM, CDR2 ANQGSEA. The CDR3 has 11 residues. Germline trimming cut 8 bases from V and 5 bases from J; bases unmatched to any gene: 4. The CDR3 loop is CSTDRGETQYF. In DNA form, the CDR3 reads TGCAGCACCGACAGGGGTGAGACCCAGTACTTC.

There are many counts of this clonotype. This sequence joins TRBV9 and TRBJ2-1, with D perhaps matching TRBD1 (6 bases). CDR1 and CDR2 from the germline V gene are SGDLS and YYNGEE. Trimming cost V 0 bases and J 3 bases, with 13 bases left between them. The CDR3 loop spans 16 amino acids. CDR3 DNA: TGTGCCAGCAGCGTAGGACCGGGACAAGGCTACAATGAGCAGTTCTTC. It translates to CASSVGPGQGYNEQFF.

The table lists this clonotype with many counts. The CDR3 here is CASSHQLRNEQFF. In DNA, the CDR3 is TGTGCCAGCAGCCACCAGTTGCGCAATGAGCAGTTCTTC. This rearrangement joins TRBV3-1 to TRBJ2-1, with D unresolved. V dropped 3 bases and J dropped 6 bases, with 9 bases sitting between them. In germline, CDR1 is LGHDT, CDR2 YNNKEL (reference sequence). The CDR3 totals 13 residues.

Many counts were recorded for this clonotype. The V call is TRBV10-3, the J call TRBJ2-7, with a weak D call TRBD2 (6 bases). CDR3 size: 14 residues. V lost 6 bases to trimming and J lost 0 bases, with 12 bases between them. CDR1 is ENHRY and CDR2 is SYGVKD in the germline V gene. In DNA form, the CDR3 reads TGTGCCATCAGCAGGACTATTTTCTCCTACGAGCAGTACTTC. Amino acid sequence: CAISRTIFSYEQYF.

This clonotype has ten or more counts. The chain carries TRBV24-1 and TRBJ1-1; no clear D gene. The CDR3 runs 15 residues. Trimming pared 2 bases from V and 1 base from J, leaving 10 bases between. Looked up from germline, CDR1 is KGHDR and CDR2 is SFDVKD. The CDR3 DNA reads TGTGCCACCAGTGATTCAAGACGCAGGAACACTGAAGCTTTCTTT. It encodes CATSDSRRRNTEAFF.

In this sample, this clonotype turned up a few times. The chain links TRBV12-3 or TRBV12-4 to TRBJ2-1, with TRBD2 as a possible D gene (6 bases). This CDR3 has 13 amino acids. V lost 6 bases, J lost 6 bases, and 12 bases lay in between. CDR3 region: CASSPTSTNEQFF. The CDR3 DNA sequence: TGTGCCAGCAGCCCTACTAGCACCAATGAGCAGTTCTTC.

This clonotype was detected ten times or more. The gene calls are TRBV4-3 and TRBJ2-1; the match to TRBD2 covers 8 bases. The CDR3 contains 17 residues. The germline CDR1 and CDR2 sequences are LGHNA and YSLEER. Losses at the gene ends were 1 base for V and 0 bases for J; bases not matched to a gene: 5. As DNA, the CDR3 is TGCGCCAGCAGCCAAGTCGTTGCGGGAGGCTCCTACAATGAGCAGTTCTTC. Amino acids: CASSQVVAGGSYNEQFF.

This clonotype was seen repeatedly, ten times or more. The V gene is TRBV19, the J gene TRBJ1-1; D ambiguous. This CDR3 spans 13 amino acids. Trimming shortened V by 0 bases and J by 4 bases, and 6 bases separated the two germline ends. Germline-derived CDR1 and CDR2 are LNHDA and SQIVND (reference sequence). As DNA, the CDR3 is TGTGCCAGTAGTATAGATCGTGGCACTGAAGCTTTCTTT. This encodes CASSIDRGTEAFF.

V is TRBV3-1 and J is TRBJ2-7, with D possibly being TRBD1 or TRBD2 (5 bases each). The CDR3 loop spans 14 amino acids. Germline CDR1 reads LGHDT; CDR2 reads YNNKEL (reference sequence). Between the trimmed V and J ends, which lost 0 bases and 6 bases, there was a span of 12 bases. The CDR3 here is CASSQERVRGEQYF. CDR3 nucleotide sequence: TGTGCCAGCAGCCAAGAGCGGGTGAGGGGCGAGCAGTACTTC.

This clonotype turned up a few times. The chain uses TRBV19 and TRBJ2-5; 7 nucleotides align to TRBD2. Germline CDR1 and CDR2: LNHDA and SQIVND (reference sequence). This CDR3 is 12 amino acids long. J lost 6 bases, V lost 4 bases, and 2 bases had no gene match. The CDR3 sequence: CASSTAGKTQYF. The CDR3 coding sequence is TGTGCCAGTAGTACAGCGGGGAAGACCCAGTACTTC.

There are many counts of this clonotype. J is TRBJ1-4 and V is TRBV3-1; D gene uncertain. This CDR3 is 14 amino acids long. Looked up from germline, CDR1 is LGHDT and CDR2 is YNNKEL (reference sequence). The V end was cut by 2 bases, the J end by 5 bases, with 9 bases between. The CDR3 bases are TGTGCCAGCAGCCAAATTGGAGGCAATGAAAAACTGTTTTTT. This sequence encodes CASSQIGGNEKLFF.